The 24 T cell receptor beta chains listed next were all sequenced from one sample in a study of T-cell reconstitution after alpha-beta-depleted transplantation in children. This sample's TCRbeta library carried unique molecular identifier barcodes. From the PCR reads, TCRdb called clonotypes with MiXCR, one entry per CDR3 protein. The sample records 600,000 to 700,000 distinct CDR3 sequences, over 15% being singletons. Sequencing was performed on PBMCs from the stem cell graft donor, taken from the stem cell graft. These receptors were taken from a human donor who donated a stem cell graft to a child with acute myeloid leukemia.

This chain uses TRBV9 with TRBJ2-1; D not certain. This CDR3 spans 12 amino acids. Germline values: CDR1 SGDLS, CDR2 YYNGEE. V lost 2 bases to trimming and J lost 9 bases, with 9 bases between them. The CDR3 region is CASSVEGVEQFF. The CDR3 region has the DNA TGTGCCAGCAGCGTCGAAGGAGTTGAGCAGTTCTTC.

On this clonotype: A much larger clone differs from this one at a single base, so this may be a read error. The V call is TRBV5-5, the J call TRBJ2-7; perhaps TRBD1 as D (5 bases). Deletions cut 1 base from V and 2 bases from J, with 7 bases between. The germline gives CDR1 SGHKS, CDR2 YYEKEE (reference sequence). The CDR3 runs to 13 residues. The chain's CDR3 is CASSLRQPYEQYF. The CDR3 DNA reads as TGTGCCAGCAGCTTGCGACAGCCCTACGAGCAGTACTTC.

This clonotype has a count of ten or more. The V gene is TRBV20-1, the J gene TRBJ1-1, with 9 bases fitting TRBD1. CDR1 is DFQATT, CDR2 SNEGSKA, per germline (reference sequence). The CDR3 length is 13 residues. J was trimmed by 0 bases and V by 6 bases; bases with no gene match: 2. CDR3 in DNA: TGCAGTGCCCGGACAGGGGTGAACACTGAAGCTTTCTTT. Amino acid sequence: CSARTGVNTEAFF.

This sequence joins TRBV15 and TRBJ1-5; D is possibly TRBD1 (6 bases). V lost 0 bases and J lost 6, with 12 bases in between. The CDR3 covers 15 residues. The V gene's germline CDR1 is LNHNV and CDR2 YYDKDF (reference sequence). The CDR3 DNA reads TGTGCCACCAGCAGAGATTTGGGGGGCTTTCAGCCCCAGCATTTT. Its protein product is CATSRDLGGFQPQHF.

This chain links TRBV20-1 with TRBJ2-3; tentative D call: TRBD2 (6 bases). The CDR3 contains 15 residues. Germline lookup yields CDR1 DFQATT and CDR2 SNEGSKA (reference sequence). Between the trimmed V and J ends, which lost 6 bases and 10 bases, there was a span of 26 bases. The CDR3 here is CSAPWAGRLRGPQYF. In DNA, the CDR3 is TGCAGTGCCCCATGGGCGGGACGACTTCGGGGTCCGCAGTATTTT.

This clonotype was counted a few times. The chain is built from TRBV5-5 and TRBJ1-1, with D possibly TRBD1 on 6 matching bases. Germline V gene lookup returns CDR1 SGHKS and CDR2 YYEKEE (reference sequence). V was cut by 0 bases and J by 4 bases, with 16 bases left in between. The CDR3 runs to 16 residues. CDR3 sequence reads: CASSLASGTRITEAFF. CDR3 sequence (DNA): TGTGCCAGCAGCTTGGCCTCCGGGACAAGAATCACTGAAGCTTTCTTT.

Many counts were recorded for this clonotype. The chain uses TRBV15 and TRBJ2-3; tentative D call: TRBD2 (6 bases). Germline CDR1 and CDR2: LNHNV and YYDKDF (reference sequence). The CDR3 has 15 amino acids. V was shortened by 5 bases and J by 5 bases, with 17 bases between the two germline ends. CDR3 nucleotides: TGTGCCACCAGCCCACGTTGGAATAGCGGAGATACGCAGTATTTT. It specifies CATSPRWNSGDTQYF.

The chain couples TRBV12-3 or TRBV12-4 to TRBJ2-1, with a possible D match to TRBD1 (5 bases). The CDR3 length is 13 residues. Between the trimmed V and J ends, which lost 2 bases and 8 bases, there was a span of 10 bases. This CDR3 reads CASSLTGQDEQFF. DNA of the CDR3: TGTGCCAGCAGTTTAACAGGTCAGGATGAGCAGTTCTTC.

J is TRBJ2-1 and V is TRBV14; tentatively, D is TRBD1 (6 bases). The CDR3 contains 13 residues. The ends were cut back, 1 base at V and 6 bases at J, with 7 bases in the middle. Per the germline V gene, CDR1 is SGHDN and CDR2 is FVKESK. The CDR3 DNA follows: TGTGCCAGCAGCCAAGGGACAGTCAATGAGCAGTTCTTC. Amino acids: CASSQGTVNEQFF.

Many counts were recorded for this clonotype. The CDR3 DNA reads as TGTGCCAGCAGCTTAGTAGCGGGGGATACCTACGAGCAGTACTTC. This encodes CASSLVAGDTYEQYF. The chain uses TRBV7-2 and TRBJ2-7; 9 bases map to TRBD2. The J segment lost 2 bases and the V segment lost 1 base, leaving 3 bases of the junction unmatched. The length of the CDR3 is 15 residues. CDR1 is SGHTA, CDR2 FQGNSA, per germline.

The J gene is TRBJ1-2, the V gene TRBV11-3, with TRBD1 matching 7 bases. The ends lost 5 bases at V and 4 bases at J; junction bases unmatched: 7. The V gene's germline CDR1 is SGHNT and CDR2 YENEEA. CDR3 length: 14 amino acids. The CDR3 reads CASSARTGSYGYTF. CDR3 nucleotide sequence: TGTGCCAGCAGCGCGAGGACAGGCTCCTATGGCTACACCTTC.

The table lists this clonotype with a few counts. V and J are TRBV20-1 and TRBJ2-1, with 9 bases identical to TRBD2. Unmatched junction bases numbered 8, after V lost 8 bases and J lost 0 bases. The CDR3 is made up of 15 amino acids. CDR1 is DFQATT and CDR2 is SNEGSKA in the germline V gene (reference sequence). CDR3 bases: TGCAGTCCGCAAGCGGGGGGCCGCTCCTACAATGAGCAGTTCTTC. Translating gives CSPQAGGRSYNEQFF.

This clonotype was detected many times. J is TRBJ1-5 and V is TRBV7-2; D remains ambiguous. V lost 1 base and J 2 bases, leaving 9 bases between the germline ends. The CDR3 loop spans 15 amino acids. CDR1 and CDR2 from the germline V gene are SGHTA and FQGNSA. The CDR3 loop is CASSLEPHGNQPQHF. As DNA, the CDR3 is TGTGCCAGCAGCTTAGAGCCCCACGGCAATCAGCCCCAGCATTTT. The full variable domain, completed using reference TRBV7-2 and TRBJ1-5, is GAGVSQSPSNKVTEKGKDVELRCDPISGHTALYWYRQSLGQGLEFLIYFQGNSAPDKSGLPSDRFSAERTGGSVSTLTIQRTQQEDSAVYLCASSLEPHGNQPQHFGDGTRLSIL.

The chain employs TRBV7-9 and TRBJ2-3, with unresolved D. This CDR3 has 14 amino acids. V was clipped by 6 bases and J by 2 bases, with 12 bases between them. The V gene's germline CDR1 is SEHNR and CDR2 FQNEAQ (reference sequence). The CDR3 coding sequence is TGTGCCAGCAGTTCTACCAAATCCACAGATACGCAGTATTTT. It yields the protein CASSSTKSTDTQYF.

The chain is built from TRBV4-3 and TRBJ2-2, with 8 bases identical to TRBD2. Unmatched junction bases numbered 4, after V lost 3 bases and J lost 1 base. The CDR3 covers 16 residues. In germline, CDR1 is LGHNA, CDR2 YSLEER. The CDR3 nucleotides read TGCGCCAGCAGCCAGTCTCTAGCGGGGAACACCGGGGAGCTGTTTTTT. Translation: CASSQSLAGNTGELFF.

Only a few counts were recorded for this clonotype. V is TRBV20-1 and J is TRBJ2-4, with no clear D. Per the germline V gene, CDR1 is DFQATT and CDR2 is SNEGSKA (reference sequence). The CDR3 runs 14 residues. Trimming shortened V by 0 bases and J by 3 bases, and 9 bases separated the two germline ends. The CDR3 reads CSARERVRKNIQYF. The DNA for the CDR3 is TGCAGTGCTAGAGAAAGGGTCCGCAAAAACATTCAGTACTTC.

This clonotype was seen a few times. The chain uses TRBV28 and TRBJ2-3, with 9 bases identical to TRBD2. Germline loops: CDR1 MDHEN, CDR2 SYDVKM. The CDR3 sequence is 19 residues long. With 6 bases clipped from V and 2 bases from J, the junction kept 18 bases outside the gene matches. CDR3 sequence (DNA): TGTGCCAGCAGCCCTGGATCCCAGGGACTAGCAGATCCCACAGATACGCAGTATTTT. Protein product: CASSPGSQGLADPTDTQYF.

This clonotype was found a few times. This chain links TRBV7-2 with TRBJ1-3, with a possible D match to TRBD1 (5 bases). The germline gives CDR1 SGHTA, CDR2 FQGNSA. The length of the CDR3 is 15 residues. V shed 7 bases and J shed 3 bases, with 16 bases lying between them. Here the CDR3 DNA reads TGTGCCAGCACCGGTCAGGGATTGTTTGGAAACACCATATATTTT. The encoded protein is CASTGQGLFGNTIYF.

V is TRBV7-2 and J is TRBJ1-5; D uncertain. Germline V gene lookup returns CDR1 SGHTA and CDR2 FQGNSA. Deletions cut 1 base from V and 3 bases from J, with 10 bases between. This CDR3 is built from 15 residues. The CDR3 spells CASSLVVDLNQPQHF. As DNA, the CDR3 is TGTGCCAGCAGCTTAGTAGTTGACCTCAATCAGCCCCAGCATTTT.

The chain has TRBV21-1 and TRBJ2-1; the table's D gene call, TRBD2, was not cross checked with the DNA. TRBV21-1 corresponds to a pseudogene. The CDR3 has 19 residues. The CDR3 DNA is TGTGCCAGCAGCAAAGGTCCGCTAGCGGGGGGCTACCCCCACATAGAGCAGTTCTTC. Its translation: CASSKGPLAGGYPHIEQFF.

This clonotype was counted once. This could be a read error, since a much larger clone is one nucleotide away. Likely a read error: the CDR3 ends without its conserved phenylalanine or tryptophan. The CDR3 region is CASSFSTWNTGELFY. The CDR3 nucleotides read TGTGCCAGCAGCTTCTCGACTTGGAACACCGGGGAGCTGTTTTAT. The V gene is TRBV5-6, the J gene TRBJ2-2; D remains ambiguous. Germline V lookup: CDR1 SGHDT, CDR2 YYEEEE. The CDR3 runs 15 residues. V lost 2 bases to trimming and J lost 1 base, with 9 bases between them.

On this clonotype itself: A read error is possible here, since a much larger clone lies one base away. The chain uses TRBV20-1 and TRBJ2-1; 7 bases are a match to TRBD1. There are 14 residues in the CDR3. CDR1 DFQATT and CDR2 SNEGSKA come from the germline V gene (reference sequence). The CDR3: CRAFRTGLTIEQFF. In nucleotides, the CDR3 is TGCCGTGCTTTTCGGACAGGTCTGACTATAGAGCAGTTCTTC.

At least ten counts were recorded for this clonotype. The chain couples TRBV20-1 to TRBJ1-5, with 8 bases matching TRBD1. This CDR3 is 14 amino acids long. The germline V gene encodes CDR1 DFQATT and CDR2 SNEGSKA (reference sequence). V lost 4 bases, J lost 4 bases, and 6 bases stayed unmatched. CDR3 nucleotides: TGCAGTGCTACACTTTGGACAGGGAATCAGCCCCAGCATTTT. It encodes CSATLWTGNQPQHF.

There are many counts of this clonotype. V gene TRBV20-1 combines with J gene TRBJ1-1, with D unclear. The length of the CDR3 is 13 residues. Germline V CDR1 and CDR2: DFQATT, SNEGSKA (reference sequence). Trimming took 6 bases from V and 6 from J, leaving 17 bases between them. The CDR3 region is CSATRSEGAEAFF. The CDR3 region has the DNA TGCAGTGCCACCAGGTCAGAGGGCGCTGAAGCTTTCTTT.